This TCR beta chain derives from a study of T cells in Graves' hyperthyroidism and ophthalmopathy. As for this clonotype: Its antigen is unidentified.

Hyperthyroidism, newly diagnosed and lasting under 2 months, affected patients aged 18 to 65. Uncontrolled infection, other autoimmune disease, pregnancy or lactation led to exclusion. This sample holds PBMCs from less than 11 ml fresh peripheral blood. Findings and caveats of the study: Most expanded thyroid clonotypes above 0.001 also appeared in blood.

The CDR3 has 14 residues. With 6 bases removed from V and 2 bases from J, the gap between germline ends came to 14 bases. CDR1 and CDR2 (germline): MDHEN, SYDVKM. Amplification yielded TCR beta CDR3 regions, with RNA transcripts as the source. RT-PCR in the first round (using the HTBI primer set) targeted the TCR CDR3. One entry per CDR3 protein results from TCRdb running MiXCR on the multiplex PCR reads. The sample has 300,000 to 450,000 distinct CDR3 sequences, 15% to 19% seen once. The chain recombines TRBV28 with TRBJ2-7; D remains ambiguous. This TCR derives from a woman aged 18-30 years with Graves' hyperthyroidism that later progressed to Graves' ophthalmopathy. Sequencing input: blood. The CDR3 DNA sequence: TGTGCCAGCAGCCCCGACATGAGACCCTACGAGCAGTACTTC. It codes for CASSPDMRPYEQYF.